These 2 T cell receptor beta chains were sequenced from one sample in a study of T cell clonotyping in hematopoietic cell transplantation. Some clones are missing from TCRdb's copy, which holds only in-frame ones; the method was immunoSEQ multiplex PCR. The profile shows 15,000 to 20,000 clones, around nine tenths of them singletons. The sequencing input was peripheral blood mononuclear cells. All receptors derive from a man aged 40-55 years in good health. Some clones in this sample may be carry-over from other donors' samples.

V and J are TRBV20-1 and TRBJ1-1; TRBD1 is a possible D gene (6 bases). The length of the CDR3 is 10 residues. The germline V gene has CDR1 DFQATT and CDR2 SNEGSKA (reference sequence). Between the trimmed V and J ends, which lost 4 bases and 10 bases, there was a span of 10 bases. CDR3 region: CSATGEGAFF. The CDR3 bases are TGCAGTGCTACAGGGGAAGGAGCTTTCTTT.

The chain employs TRBV7-3 and TRBJ2-2; D is uncertain. CDR1 is SGHTA, CDR2 FQGTGA, per germline. Trimming took 3 bases from V and 1 from J, leaving 6 bases between them. The CDR3 length is 14 residues. The CDR3 loop reads CASSLSRNTGELFF. DNA of the CDR3: TGTGCCAGCAGCTTGTCCAGGAACACCGGGGAGCTGTTTTTT. Using reference TRBV7-3 and TRBJ2-2 for the parts outside the CDR3, the full variable domain is GAGVSQTPSNKVTEKGKYVELRCDPISGHTALYWYRQSLGQGPEFLIYFQGTGAADDSGLPNDRFFAVRPEGSVSTLKIQRTERGDSAVYLCASSLSRNTGELFFGEGSRLTVL.